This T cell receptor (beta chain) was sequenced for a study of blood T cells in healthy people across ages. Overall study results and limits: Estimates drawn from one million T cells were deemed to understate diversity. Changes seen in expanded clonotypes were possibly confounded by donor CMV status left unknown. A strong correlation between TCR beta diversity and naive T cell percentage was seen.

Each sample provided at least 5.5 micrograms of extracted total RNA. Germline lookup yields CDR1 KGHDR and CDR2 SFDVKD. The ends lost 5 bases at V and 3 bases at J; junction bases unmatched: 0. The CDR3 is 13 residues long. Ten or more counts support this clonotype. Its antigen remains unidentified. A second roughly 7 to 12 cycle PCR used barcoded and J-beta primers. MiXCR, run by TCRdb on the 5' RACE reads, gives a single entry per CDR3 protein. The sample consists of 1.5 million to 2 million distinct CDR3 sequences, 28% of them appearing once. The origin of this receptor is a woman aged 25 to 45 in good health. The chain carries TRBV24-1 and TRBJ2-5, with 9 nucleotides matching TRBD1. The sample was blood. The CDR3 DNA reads TGTGCCACCAGTGGGACAGGGGAAGAGACCCAGTACTTC. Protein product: CATSGTGEETQYF.